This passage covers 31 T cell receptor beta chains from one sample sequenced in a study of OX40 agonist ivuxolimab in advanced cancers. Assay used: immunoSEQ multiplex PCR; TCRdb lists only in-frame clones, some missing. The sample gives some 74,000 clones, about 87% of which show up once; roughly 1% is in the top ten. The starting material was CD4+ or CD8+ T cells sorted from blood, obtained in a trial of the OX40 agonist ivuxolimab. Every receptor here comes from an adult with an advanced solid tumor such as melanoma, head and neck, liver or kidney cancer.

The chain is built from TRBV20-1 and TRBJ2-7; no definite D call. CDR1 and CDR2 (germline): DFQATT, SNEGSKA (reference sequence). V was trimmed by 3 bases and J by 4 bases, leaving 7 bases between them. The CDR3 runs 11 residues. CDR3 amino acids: CSARAIYEQYF. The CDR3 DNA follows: TGCAGTGCTAGGGCGATTTACGAGCAGTACTTC.

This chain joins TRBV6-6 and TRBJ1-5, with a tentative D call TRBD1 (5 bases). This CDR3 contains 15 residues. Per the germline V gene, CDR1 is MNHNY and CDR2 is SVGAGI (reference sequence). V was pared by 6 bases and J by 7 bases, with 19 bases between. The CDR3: CASRADGGWGQPQHF. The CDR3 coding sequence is TGTGCCAGCAGGGCAGACGGGGGGTGGGGGCAGCCCCAGCATTTT.

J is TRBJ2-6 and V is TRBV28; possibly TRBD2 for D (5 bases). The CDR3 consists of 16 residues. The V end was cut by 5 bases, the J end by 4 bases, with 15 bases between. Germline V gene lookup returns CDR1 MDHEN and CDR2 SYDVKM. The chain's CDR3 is CASSQVGAVGANVLTF. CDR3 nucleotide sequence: TGTGCCAGCAGTCAAGTGGGAGCAGTCGGGGCCAACGTCCTGACTTTC.

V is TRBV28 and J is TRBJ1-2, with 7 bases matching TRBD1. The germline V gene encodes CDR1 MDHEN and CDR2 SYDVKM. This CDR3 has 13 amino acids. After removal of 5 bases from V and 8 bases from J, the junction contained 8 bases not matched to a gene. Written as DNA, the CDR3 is TGTGCCAGCAGTCAGACAGGGAGAGGAGGCTACACCTTC. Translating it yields CASSQTGRGGYTF.

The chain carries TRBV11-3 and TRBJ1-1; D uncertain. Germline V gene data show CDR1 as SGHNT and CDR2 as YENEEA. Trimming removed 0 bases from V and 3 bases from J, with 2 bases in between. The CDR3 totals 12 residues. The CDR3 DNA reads TGTGCCAGCAGCTTAGAGTACACTGAAGCTTTCTTT. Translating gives CASSLEYTEAFF.

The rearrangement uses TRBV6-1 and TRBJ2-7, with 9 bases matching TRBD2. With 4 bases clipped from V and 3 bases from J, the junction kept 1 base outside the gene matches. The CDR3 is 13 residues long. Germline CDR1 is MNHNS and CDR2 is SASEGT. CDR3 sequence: CASSVTSGYEQYF. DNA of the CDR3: TGTGCCAGCAGTGTGACTAGCGGCTACGAGCAGTACTTC.

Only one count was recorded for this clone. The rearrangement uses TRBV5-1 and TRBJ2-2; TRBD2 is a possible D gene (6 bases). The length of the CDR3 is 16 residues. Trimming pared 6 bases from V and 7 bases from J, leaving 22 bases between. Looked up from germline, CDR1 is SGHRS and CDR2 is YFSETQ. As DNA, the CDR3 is TGCGCCAGCAATCCCAGCCCGGGAGTTAGGGACGGGGAGCTGTTTTTT. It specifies CASNPSPGVRDGELFF.

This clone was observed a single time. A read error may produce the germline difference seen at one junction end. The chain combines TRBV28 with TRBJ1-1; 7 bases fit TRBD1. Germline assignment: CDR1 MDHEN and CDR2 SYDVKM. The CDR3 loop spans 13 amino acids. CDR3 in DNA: TGTGCCAGCAGTTTAGGACAGGCCTGGAGGGCTTCCTTT. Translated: CASSLGQAWRASF.

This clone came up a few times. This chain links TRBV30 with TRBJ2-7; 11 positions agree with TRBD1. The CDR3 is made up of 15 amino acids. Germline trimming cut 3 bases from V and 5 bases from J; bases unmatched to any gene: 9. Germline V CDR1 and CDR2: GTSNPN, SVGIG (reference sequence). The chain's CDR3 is CAWRLAGTGGHEQYF. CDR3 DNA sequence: TGTGCCTGGAGACTCGCCGGGACAGGGGGGCACGAGCAGTACTTC.

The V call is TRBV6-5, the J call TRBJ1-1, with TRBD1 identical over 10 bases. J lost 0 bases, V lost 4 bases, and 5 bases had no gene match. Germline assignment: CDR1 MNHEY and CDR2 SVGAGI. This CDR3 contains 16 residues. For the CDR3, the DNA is TGTGCCAGCAGTTCCGGGACAGGGGCCCTGAACACTGAAGCTTTCTTT. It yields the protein CASSSGTGALNTEAFF.

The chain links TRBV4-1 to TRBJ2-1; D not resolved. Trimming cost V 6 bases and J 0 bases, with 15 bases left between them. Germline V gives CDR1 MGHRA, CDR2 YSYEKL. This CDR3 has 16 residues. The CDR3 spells CASRPLSTSSYNEQFF. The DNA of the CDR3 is TGCGCCAGCAGGCCGTTATCGACCTCCTCCTACAATGAGCAGTTCTTC.

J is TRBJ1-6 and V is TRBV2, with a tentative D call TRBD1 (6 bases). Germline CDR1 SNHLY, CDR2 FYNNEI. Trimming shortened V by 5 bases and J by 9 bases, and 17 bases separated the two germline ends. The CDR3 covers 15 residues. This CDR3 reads CASSTQGSRISPLHF. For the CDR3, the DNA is TGTGCCAGCAGTACCCAGGGGTCTAGGATTTCACCCCTCCACTTT.

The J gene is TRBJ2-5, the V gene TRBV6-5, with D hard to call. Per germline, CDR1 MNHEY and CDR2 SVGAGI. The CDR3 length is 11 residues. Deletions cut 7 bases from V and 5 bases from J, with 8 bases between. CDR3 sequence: CASTLWETQYF. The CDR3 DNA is TGTGCCAGCACCTTATGGGAGACCCAGTACTTC.

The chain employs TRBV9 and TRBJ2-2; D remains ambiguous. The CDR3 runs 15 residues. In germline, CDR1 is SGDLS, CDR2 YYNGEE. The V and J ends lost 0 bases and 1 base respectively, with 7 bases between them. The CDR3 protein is CASSVAPGNTGELFF. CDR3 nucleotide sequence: TGTGCCAGCAGCGTAGCTCCGGGGAACACCGGGGAGCTGTTTTTT.

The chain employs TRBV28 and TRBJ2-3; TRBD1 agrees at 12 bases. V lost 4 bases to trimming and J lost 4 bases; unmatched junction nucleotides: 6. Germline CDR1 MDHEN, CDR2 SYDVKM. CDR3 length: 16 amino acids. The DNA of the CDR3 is TGTGCCAGCAGTTCTTCCGGGACAGGGGGCCCAGATACGCAGTATTTT. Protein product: CASSSSGTGGPDTQYF.

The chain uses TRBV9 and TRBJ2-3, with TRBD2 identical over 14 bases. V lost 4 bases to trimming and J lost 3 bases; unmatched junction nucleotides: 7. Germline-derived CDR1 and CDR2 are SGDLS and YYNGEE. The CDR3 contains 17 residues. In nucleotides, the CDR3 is TGTGCCAGCAGCACCGGGACTAGCGGGGGAGAAACAGATACGCAGTATTTT. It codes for CASSTGTSGGETDTQYF. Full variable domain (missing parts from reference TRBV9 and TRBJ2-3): DSGVTQTPKHLITATGQRVTLRCSPRSGDLSVYWYQQSLDQGLQFLIQYYNGEERAKGNILERFSAQQFPDLHSELNLSSLELGDSALYFCASSTGTSGGETDTQYFGPGTRLTVL.

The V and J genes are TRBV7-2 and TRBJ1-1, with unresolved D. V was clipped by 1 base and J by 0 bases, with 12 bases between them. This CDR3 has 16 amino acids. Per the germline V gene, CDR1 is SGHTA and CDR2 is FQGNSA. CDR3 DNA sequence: TGTGCCAGCAGCTTAGGGCCAGCATTCATGAACACTGAAGCTTTCTTT. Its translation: CASSLGPAFMNTEAFF.

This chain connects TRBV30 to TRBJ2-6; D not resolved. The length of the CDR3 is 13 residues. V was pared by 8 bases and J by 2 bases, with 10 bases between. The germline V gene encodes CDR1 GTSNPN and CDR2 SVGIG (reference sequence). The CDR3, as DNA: TGTGCCCGAACTGCGACTGGGGCCAACGTCCTGACTTTC. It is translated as CARTATGANVLTF.

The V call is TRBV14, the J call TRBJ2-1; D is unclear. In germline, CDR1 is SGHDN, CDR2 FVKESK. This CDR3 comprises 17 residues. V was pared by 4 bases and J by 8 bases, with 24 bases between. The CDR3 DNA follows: TGTGCCAGCAGCCCTTTCCCGGGTATGGCACCCCGGGATGAGCAGTTCTTC. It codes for CASSPFPGMAPRDEQFF.

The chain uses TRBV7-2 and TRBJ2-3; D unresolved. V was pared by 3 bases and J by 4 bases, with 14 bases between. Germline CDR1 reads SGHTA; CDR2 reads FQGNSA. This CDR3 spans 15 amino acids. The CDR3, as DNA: TGTGCCAGCAGCTTTTACGGTGGGATAGCAGATACGCAGTATTTT. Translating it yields CASSFYGGIADTQYF. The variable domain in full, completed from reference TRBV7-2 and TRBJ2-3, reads GAGVSQSPSNKVTEKGKDVELRCDPISGHTALYWYRQSLGQGLEFLIYFQGNSAPDKSGLPSDRFSAERTGGSVSTLTIQRTQQEDSAVYLCASSFYGGIADTQYFGPGTRLTVL.

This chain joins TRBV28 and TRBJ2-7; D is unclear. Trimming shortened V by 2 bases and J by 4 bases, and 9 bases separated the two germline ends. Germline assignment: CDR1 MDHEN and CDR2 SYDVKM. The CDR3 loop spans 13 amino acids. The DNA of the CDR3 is TGTGCCAGCAGTTTACCAAGAGCGTACGAGCAGTACTTC. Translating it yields CASSLPRAYEQYF.

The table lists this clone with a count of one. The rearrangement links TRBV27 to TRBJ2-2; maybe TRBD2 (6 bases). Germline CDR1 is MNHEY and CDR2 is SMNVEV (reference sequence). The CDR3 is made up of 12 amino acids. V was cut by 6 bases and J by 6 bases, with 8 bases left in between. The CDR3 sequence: CASSLAAGELFF. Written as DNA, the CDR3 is TGTGCCAGCAGCTTAGCGGCCGGGGAGCTGTTTTTT.

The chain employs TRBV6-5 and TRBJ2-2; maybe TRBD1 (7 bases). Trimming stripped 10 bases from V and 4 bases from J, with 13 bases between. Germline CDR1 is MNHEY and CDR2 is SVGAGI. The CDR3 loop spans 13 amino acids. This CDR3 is CATRQGGTGELFF. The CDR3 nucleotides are TGTGCCACGAGACAGGGAGGCACCGGGGAGCTGTTTTTT.

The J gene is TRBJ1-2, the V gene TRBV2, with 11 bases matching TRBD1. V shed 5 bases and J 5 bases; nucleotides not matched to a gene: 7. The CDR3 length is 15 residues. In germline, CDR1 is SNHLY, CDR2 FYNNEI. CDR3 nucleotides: TGTGCCAGCAGTCGGACAGGGGGCGAATGGTATGGCTACACCTTC. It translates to CASSRTGGEWYGYTF.

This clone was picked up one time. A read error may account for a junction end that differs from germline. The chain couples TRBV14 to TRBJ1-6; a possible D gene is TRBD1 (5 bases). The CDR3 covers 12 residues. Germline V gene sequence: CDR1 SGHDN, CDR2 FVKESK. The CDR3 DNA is TGTGCCAGCAGCCAAGTGGAGGGGCTTCGGGACTTT. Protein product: CASSQVEGLRDF.

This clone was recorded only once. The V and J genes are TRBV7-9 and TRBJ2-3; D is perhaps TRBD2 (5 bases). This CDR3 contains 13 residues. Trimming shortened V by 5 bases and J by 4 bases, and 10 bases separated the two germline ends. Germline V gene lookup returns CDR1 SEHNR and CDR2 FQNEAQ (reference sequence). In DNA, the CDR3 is TGTGCCAGCAGCCCTAGCTCCCCAGATACGCAGTATTTT. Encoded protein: CASSPSSPDTQYF.

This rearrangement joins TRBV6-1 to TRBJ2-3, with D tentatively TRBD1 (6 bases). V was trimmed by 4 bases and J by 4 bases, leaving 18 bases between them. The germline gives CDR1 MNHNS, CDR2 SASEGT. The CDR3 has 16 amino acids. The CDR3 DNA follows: TGTGCCAGCAGTGTAGGGGCAGGGGTTGGCCCAGATACGCAGTATTTT. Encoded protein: CASSVGAGVGPDTQYF.

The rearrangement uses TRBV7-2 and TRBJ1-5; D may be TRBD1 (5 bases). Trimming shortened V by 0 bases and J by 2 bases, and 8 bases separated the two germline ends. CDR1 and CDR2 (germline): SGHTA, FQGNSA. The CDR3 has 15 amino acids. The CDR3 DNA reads TGTGCCAGCAGCTTAGCCCAAGGGGGCAATCAGCCCCAGCATTTT. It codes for CASSLAQGGNQPQHF.

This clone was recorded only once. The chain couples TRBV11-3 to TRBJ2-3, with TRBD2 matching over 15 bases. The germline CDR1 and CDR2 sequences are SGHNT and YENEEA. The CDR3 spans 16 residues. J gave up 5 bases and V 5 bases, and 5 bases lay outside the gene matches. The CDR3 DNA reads TGTGCCAGCAGCACCCGGGGACTAGCGGGGGGAGATACGCAGTATTTT. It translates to CASSTRGLAGGDTQYF.

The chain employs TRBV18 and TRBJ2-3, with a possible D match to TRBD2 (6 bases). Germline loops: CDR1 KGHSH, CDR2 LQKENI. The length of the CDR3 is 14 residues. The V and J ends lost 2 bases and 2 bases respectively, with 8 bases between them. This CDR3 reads CASSPTGDTDTQYF. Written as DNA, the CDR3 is TGTGCCAGCTCACCAACGGGGGACACAGATACGCAGTATTTT.

The DNA of the CDR3 is TGTGCCAGTAGTAGCCCAGGAGACAGGGTTGGCTACACCTTC. It specifies CASSSPGDRVGYTF. The rearrangement uses TRBV19 and TRBJ1-2; 7 nucleotides line up with TRBD1. Germline CDR1 and CDR2: LNHDA and SQIVND (reference sequence). V gave up 4 bases and J gave up 7 bases; unmatched junction bases: 9. The CDR3 length is 14 residues.